The T cell receptor (beta chain) under discussion was sequenced for a study of T cell repertoires in cytomegalovirus infection. TCRdb recomputed calls from the reads with MiXCR, one row per CDR3 protein. Of 200,000 or so distinct CDR3 sequences listed, around two fifths are singletons. Only one count was recorded for this clonotype. Its specificity is not known. The CDR3 runs to 16 residues. Trimming removed 3 bases at V and 1 base at J, with 13 bases between. In germline, CDR1 is SGHTS, CDR2 YDEGEE. V gene TRBV5-8 combines with J gene TRBJ2-2; perhaps TRBD1 as D (6 bases). The source is a human donor in good health (CMV status not recorded). Some clones in this sample may be carry-over from other donors' samples. The sequencing here drew on CD8+ T cells from cultured PBMCs, taken from culture after CMV antigen stimulation. CDR3 residues: CASSSGYRENTGELFF. Written as DNA, the CDR3 is TGTGCCAGCAGCTCAGGATACAGGGAGAACACCGGGGAGCTGTTTTTT.